The 3 T cell receptor beta chains reported below all come from one sample, sequenced in a study of T cell changes during pregnancy in multiple sclerosis. Profiled with immunoSEQ multiplex PCR; TCRdb holds only in-frame clones, not every one. The sample has about 36,000 clones, roughly nine tenths seen once. This sample comprised CD4+ T cells from peripheral blood mononuclear cells, obtained after pregnancy. These receptors all come from a female donor with multiple sclerosis, enrolled in a pregnancy study.

The chain recombines TRBV4-2 with TRBJ2-3; 9 nucleotides line up with TRBD2. Germline values: CDR1 LGHNA, CDR2 YNFKEQ. Trimming removed 5 bases from V and 2 bases from J; junction bases left unmatched: 8. The CDR3 loop spans 16 amino acids. The CDR3, as DNA: TGTGCCAGCAGCGGGCGGGTAGCGGGGGACACAGATACGCAGTATTTT. It specifies CASSGRVAGDTDTQYF.

V usage is TRBV5-1 and J usage is TRBJ2-3, with 7 bases fitting TRBD2. This CDR3 region has 14 residues. The V gene's germline CDR1 is SGHRS and CDR2 YFSETQ. Trimming at V came to 3 bases and at J to 4 bases, leaving 5 bases not matched to a gene. The CDR3 region has the DNA TGCGCCAGCAGCTCCCATGCGGGGGCAGATACGCAGTATTTT. Translation gives CASSSHAGADTQYF.

This clone was recorded once. The chain has TRBV6-5 and TRBJ2-7; tentatively, D is TRBD1 (8 bases). The CDR3 has 15 residues. Trimming pared 0 bases from V and 6 bases from J, leaving 15 bases between. CDR1 is MNHEY and CDR2 is SVGAGI in the germline V gene. The CDR3: CASSYSYRGGVEQYF. DNA of the CDR3: TGTGCCAGCAGTTACTCGTACAGGGGGGGCGTCGAGCAGTACTTC.